The 18 T cell receptor beta chains below all came from one sample that was sequenced in a study of T cells after posttransplantation cyclophosphamide. A marrow graft followed busulfan-fludarabine conditioning, with cyclophosphamide on days +3 and +4. Repertoires were generated with immunoSEQ multiplex PCR, while TCRdb's copy carries only in-frame clones and drops some. The table shows roughly 8,600 clones, with 90% occurring only once. The sample in question was CD4+ T cells sorted from blood, obtained 1404 days after allogeneic stem cell transplant with posttransplant cyclophosphamide. Receptors originate from a female patient aged 50-65 years who received an allogeneic stem cell transplant from a related donor, was CMV-positive, and had no GVHD. Some of the T cells may derive from the graft donor.

CDR3 bases: TGCGCCAGCAGCACCGGGACTAGCGGGAGCCTATTAACCGGGGAGCTGTTTTTT. Protein: CASSTGTSGSLLTGELFF. The rearrangement links TRBV5-1 to TRBJ2-2, with 14 bases that match TRBD2. V shed 4 bases, J shed 5 bases, and the junction held 10 bases outside the gene matches. The germline CDR1 and CDR2 sequences are SGHRS and YFSETQ. The length of the CDR3 is 18 residues. The variable domain in full, completed from reference TRBV5-1 and TRBJ2-2, reads KAGVTQTPRYLIKTRGQQVTLSCSPISGHRSVSWYQQTPGQGLQFLFEYFSETQRNKGNFPGRFSGRQFSNSRSEMNVSTLELGDSALYLCASSTGTSGSLLTGELFFGEGSRLTVL.

The rearrangement joins TRBV6-5 to TRBJ2-5; 11 bases map to TRBD2. Germline CDR1 is MNHEY and CDR2 is SVGAGI. Trimming at V came to 4 bases and at J to 10 bases, leaving 5 bases not matched to a gene. The CDR3 loop spans 13 amino acids. CDR3 region: CASSSIAGGLQYF. The CDR3 DNA follows: TGTGCCAGCAGTTCCATAGCGGGAGGGCTCCAGTACTTC.

The chain joins TRBV19 to TRBJ2-4; D not certain. Deletions cut 4 bases from V and 6 bases from J, with 10 bases between. The germline CDR1 and CDR2 sequences are LNHDA and SQIVND (reference sequence). The CDR3 loop spans 13 amino acids. CDR3 DNA: TGTGCCAGTAGTACGGAGCGAGCAAACATTCAGTACTTC. Its translation: CASSTERANIQYF.

J is TRBJ2-1 and V is TRBV5-8; TRBD2 matches at 13 bases. Germline lookup yields CDR1 SGHTS and CDR2 YDEGEE. This CDR3 spans 16 amino acids. After removal of 1 base from V and 2 bases from J, the junction contained 0 bases not matched to a gene. This CDR3 reads CASSLTSGRAYNEQFF. The CDR3 DNA reads TGTGCCAGCAGCTTGACTAGCGGGAGGGCCTACAATGAGCAGTTCTTC.

V is TRBV5-4 and J is TRBJ1-4; unclear D gene. Germline values: CDR1 SGHNT, CDR2 YYREEE (reference sequence). Trimming removed 0 bases at V and 7 bases at J, with 7 bases between. CDR3 length: 13 amino acids. Written as DNA, the CDR3 is TGTGCCAGCAGCTTGGCGGGAGGTGAAAAACTGTTTTTT. It is translated as CASSLAGGEKLFF.

The rearrangement uses TRBV11-1 and TRBJ2-7; 15 bases are a match to TRBD2. Germline assignment: CDR1 SGHAT and CDR2 FQDESV (reference sequence). After removal of 2 bases from V and 3 bases from J, the junction contained 11 bases not matched to a gene. The CDR3 sequence is 19 residues long. The CDR3 nucleotides are TGTGCCAGCAGCTTAACTCTTATGGGACTAGCGGGAGGATTCTACGAGCAGTACTTC. Translating gives CASSLTLMGLAGGFYEQYF.

The V gene is TRBV11-2, the J gene TRBJ2-1, with 11 bases matching TRBD2. The CDR3 spans 15 residues. Germline V CDR1 and CDR2: SGHAT, FQNNGV. J lost 8 bases, V lost 3 bases, and 6 bases had no gene match. The CDR3 nucleotides read TGTGCCAGCAGCTTGGTACTAGCGGGAGTGTATGAGCAGTTCTTC. It encodes CASSLVLAGVYEQFF.

V usage is TRBV5-1 and J usage is TRBJ1-4; 8 bases line up with TRBD1. The CDR3 sequence is 14 residues long. The germline CDR1 and CDR2 sequences are SGHRS and YFSETQ. The V segment lost 2 bases and the J segment 7 bases; nucleotides outside the gene matches: 4. The CDR3 DNA follows: TGCGCCAGCAGCTTTCAGGGGGCGGGTGAAAAACTGTTTTTT. It is translated as CASSFQGAGEKLFF.

V is TRBV7-9 and J is TRBJ2-1; D call uncertain. V lost 5 bases and J 6 bases, leaving 5 bases between the germline ends. Germline CDR1 is SEHNR and CDR2 is FQNEAQ (reference sequence). CDR3 length: 11 amino acids. The CDR3 sequence is CASSLSNEQFF. The CDR3 DNA follows: TGTGCCAGCAGCCTCAGCAATGAGCAGTTCTTC.

The chain has TRBV25-1 and TRBJ1-1; 8 positions agree with TRBD1. With 7 bases clipped from V and 3 bases from J, the junction kept 1 base outside the gene matches. This CDR3 has 12 residues. Germline CDR1 reads MGHDK; CDR2 reads SYGVNS. This chain's CDR3 is CASTDRDTEAFF. CDR3 DNA: TGTGCCAGCACGGACAGGGACACTGAAGCTTTCTTT.

The V gene is TRBV18, the J gene TRBJ2-7; D is unresolved. Trimming cost V 2 bases and J 0 bases, with 8 bases left between them. Germline V gene sequence: CDR1 KGHSH, CDR2 LQKENI. The CDR3 sequence is 14 residues long. CDR3 amino acids: CASSPTVSSYEQYF. In DNA form, the CDR3 reads TGTGCCAGCTCACCAACAGTTAGCTCCTACGAGCAGTACTTC. The full variable domain, with the rest looked up from reference TRBV18 and TRBJ2-7, is NAGVMQNPRHLVRRRGQEARLRCSPMKGHSHVYWYRQLPEEGLKFMVYLQKENIIDESGMPKERFSAEFPKEGPSILRIQQVVRGDSAAYFCASSPTVSSYEQYFGPGTRLTVT.

V usage is TRBV5-1 and J usage is TRBJ2-1; no definite D call. This CDR3 is built from 16 residues. CDR1 and CDR2 from the germline V gene are SGHRS and YFSETQ. The V gene lost 2 bases and the J gene lost 0 bases, with 12 bases spanning the gap. The CDR3 DNA is TGCGCCAGCAGCTTATGGTCACAGTCCTCCTACAATGAGCAGTTCTTC. It is translated as CASSLWSQSSYNEQFF.

This chain connects TRBV14 to TRBJ2-7; D is unresolved. The CDR3 consists of 14 residues. The germline V and J ends were trimmed by 2 bases and 7 bases, with 15 bases remaining between them. CDR1 SGHDN and CDR2 FVKESK come from the germline V gene. CDR3 sequence reads: CASSQMTWPWEQYF. The CDR3 bases are TGTGCCAGCAGCCAAATGACATGGCCGTGGGAGCAGTACTTC. Variable domain in full (rest from reference TRBV14 and TRBJ2-7): EAGVTQFPSHSVIEKGQTVTLRCDPISGHDNLYWYRRVMGKEIKFLLHFVKESKQDESGMPNNRFLAERTGGTYSTLKVQPAELEDSGVYFCASSQMTWPWEQYFGPGTRLTVT.

This clone turned up a few times. V is TRBV7-9 and J is TRBJ2-5; 7 positions agree with TRBD2. CDR3 length: 14 amino acids. Unmatched junction bases numbered 2, after V lost 3 bases and J lost 1 base. Germline values: CDR1 SEHNR, CDR2 FQNEAQ (reference sequence). The CDR3 nucleotides read TGTGCCAGCAGCTTTCTAGCGGCCCAAGAGACCCAGTACTTC. Amino acid sequence: CASSFLAAQETQYF.

V and J are TRBV14 and TRBJ1-4, with TRBD1 matching 7 bases. The V gene end was trimmed by 1 base and the J gene end by 5 bases; junction bases not matched to a gene: 4. This CDR3 spans 15 amino acids. Germline CDR1 is SGHDN and CDR2 is FVKESK. The CDR3 DNA is TGTGCCAGCAGCCAAGGCAGGGGGGTAAATGAAAAACTGTTTTTT. Its protein is CASSQGRGVNEKLFF.

The table lists this clone with a count of one. The chain employs TRBV28 and TRBJ2-7, with 11 bases identical to TRBD1. Per germline, CDR1 MDHEN and CDR2 SYDVKM. This CDR3 contains 21 residues. The ends lost 4 bases at V and 5 bases at J; junction bases unmatched: 25. The CDR3 coding sequence is TGTGCCAGCAGTTCACCAAGGGGGGGGACAGGGGGTGCGGGGCACCTGGACGAGCAGTACTTC. It translates to CASSSPRGGTGGAGHLDEQYF.

This sequence joins TRBV29-1 and TRBJ2-7; 7 bases are shared with TRBD2. Trimming at V came to 6 bases and at J to 6 bases, leaving 14 bases not matched to a gene. The CDR3 totals 14 residues. Germline V gives CDR1 SQVTM, CDR2 ANQGSEA. The DNA of the CDR3 is TGCAGCGTGGGGCGCCTGGCGGGAGAGGGCGAGCAGTACTTC. This gives the protein CSVGRLAGEGEQYF.

This clone was counted between two and nine times. This sequence joins TRBV19 and TRBJ1-4; 10 positions agree with TRBD1. The germline CDR1 and CDR2 sequences are LNHDA and SQIVND (reference sequence). V was clipped by 6 bases and J by 6 bases; unmatched bases: 10. This CDR3 has 16 residues. The CDR3 sequence: CASSTTGGPNYEKLFF. DNA of the CDR3: TGTGCCAGTAGCACGACAGGGGGCCCGAACTATGAAAAACTGTTTTTT.